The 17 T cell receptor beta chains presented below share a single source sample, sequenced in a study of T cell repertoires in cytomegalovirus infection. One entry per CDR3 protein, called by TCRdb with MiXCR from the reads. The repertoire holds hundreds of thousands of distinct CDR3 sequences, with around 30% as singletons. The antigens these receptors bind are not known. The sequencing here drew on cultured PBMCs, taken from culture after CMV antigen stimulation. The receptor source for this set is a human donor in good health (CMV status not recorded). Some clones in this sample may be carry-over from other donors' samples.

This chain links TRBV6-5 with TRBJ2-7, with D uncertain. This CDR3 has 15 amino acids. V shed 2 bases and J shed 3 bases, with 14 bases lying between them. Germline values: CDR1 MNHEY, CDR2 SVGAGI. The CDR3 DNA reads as TGTGCCAGCAGTTACGGGCTAGACCCTAGCTACGAGCAGTACTTC. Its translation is CASSYGLDPSYEQYF.

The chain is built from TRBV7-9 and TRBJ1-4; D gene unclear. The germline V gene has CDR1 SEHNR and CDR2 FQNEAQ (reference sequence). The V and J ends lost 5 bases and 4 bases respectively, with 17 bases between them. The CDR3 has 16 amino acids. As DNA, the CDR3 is TGTGCCAGCAGCCCCCAGGACGGAGAAATTAATGAAAAACTGTTTTTT. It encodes CASSPQDGEINEKLFF.

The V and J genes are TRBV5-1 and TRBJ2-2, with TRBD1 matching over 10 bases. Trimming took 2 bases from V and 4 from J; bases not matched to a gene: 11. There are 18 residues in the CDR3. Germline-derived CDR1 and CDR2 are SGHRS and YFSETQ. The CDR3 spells CASSLTPGTGASTGELFF. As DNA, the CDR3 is TGCGCCAGCAGCTTAACCCCCGGGACAGGGGCGAGCACCGGGGAGCTGTTTTTT.

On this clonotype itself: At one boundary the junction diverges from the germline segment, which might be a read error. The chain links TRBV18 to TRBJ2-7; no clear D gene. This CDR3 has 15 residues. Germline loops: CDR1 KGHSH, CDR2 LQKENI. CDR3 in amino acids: CASSPPAAQSYEQYF. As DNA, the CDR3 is TGTGCCAGCTCGCCACCGGCGGCCCAGTCCTACGAGCAGTACTTC. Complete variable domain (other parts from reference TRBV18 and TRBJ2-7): NAGVMQNPRHLVRRRGQEARLRCSPMKGHSHVYWYRQLPEEGLKFMVYLQKENIIDESGMPKERFSAEFPKEGPSILRIQQVVRGDSAAYFCASSPPAAQSYEQYFGPGTRLTVT.

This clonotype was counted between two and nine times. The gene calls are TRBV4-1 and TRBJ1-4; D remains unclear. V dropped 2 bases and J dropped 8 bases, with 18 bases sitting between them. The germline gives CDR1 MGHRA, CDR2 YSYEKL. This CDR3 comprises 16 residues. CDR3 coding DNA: TGCGCCAGCAGCCAAACCCCCCAAAGGGTTTCGGAAAAACTGTTTTTT. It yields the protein CASSQTPQRVSEKLFF.

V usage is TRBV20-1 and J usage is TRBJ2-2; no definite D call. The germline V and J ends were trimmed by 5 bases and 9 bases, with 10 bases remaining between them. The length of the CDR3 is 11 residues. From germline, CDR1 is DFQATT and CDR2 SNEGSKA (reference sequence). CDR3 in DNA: TGCAGTGCTCCTCTAGGACGGGAGCTGTTTTTT. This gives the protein CSAPLGRELFF.

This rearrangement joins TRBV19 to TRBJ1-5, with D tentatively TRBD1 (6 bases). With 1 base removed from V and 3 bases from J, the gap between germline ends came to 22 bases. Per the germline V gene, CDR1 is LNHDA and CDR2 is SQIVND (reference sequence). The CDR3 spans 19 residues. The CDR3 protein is CASSIGGGGQSAHNQPQHF. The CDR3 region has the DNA TGTGCCAGTAGTATAGGTGGAGGGGGGCAATCAGCCCACAATCAGCCCCAGCATTTT.

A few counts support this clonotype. CDR3 sequence (DNA): TGTGCCAGCAGTCCCGCCGGGACTACTCAAGAGACCCAGTACTTC. Residues: CASSPAGTTQETQYF. This chain connects TRBV11-2 to TRBJ2-5; 7 bases line up with TRBD2. The junction had 9 bases not matched to a gene; V was cut back by 6 bases and J by 2 bases. Germline V gene lookup returns CDR1 SGHAT and CDR2 FQNNGV. This CDR3 region has 15 residues.

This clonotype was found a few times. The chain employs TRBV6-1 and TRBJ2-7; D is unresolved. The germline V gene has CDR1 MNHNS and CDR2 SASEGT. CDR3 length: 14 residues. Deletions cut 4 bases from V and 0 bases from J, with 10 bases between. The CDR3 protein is CASSAAIGSYEQYF. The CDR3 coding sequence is TGTGCCAGCAGTGCGGCCATCGGCTCCTACGAGCAGTACTTC.

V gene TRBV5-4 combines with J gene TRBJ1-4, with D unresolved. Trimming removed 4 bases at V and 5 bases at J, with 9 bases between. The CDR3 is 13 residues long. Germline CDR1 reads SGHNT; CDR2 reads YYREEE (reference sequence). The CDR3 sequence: CASSLSANEKLFF. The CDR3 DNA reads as TGTGCCAGCAGCCTCTCGGCCAATGAAAAACTGTTTTTT. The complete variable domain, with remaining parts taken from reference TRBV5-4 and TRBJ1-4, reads ETGVTQSPTHLIKTRGQQVTLRCSSQSGHNTVSWYQQALGQGPQFIFQYYREEENGRGNFPPRFSGLQFPNYSSELNVNALELDDSALYLCASSLSANEKLFFGSGTQLSVL.

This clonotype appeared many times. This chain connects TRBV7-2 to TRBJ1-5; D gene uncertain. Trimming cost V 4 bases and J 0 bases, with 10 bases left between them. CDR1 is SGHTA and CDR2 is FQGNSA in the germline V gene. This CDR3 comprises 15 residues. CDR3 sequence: CASSWTVFSNQPQHF. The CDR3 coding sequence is TGTGCCAGCAGCTGGACGGTTTTTAGCAATCAGCCCCAGCATTTT.

The CDR3 is CASSPLGSGPSDTQYF. CDR3 nucleotides: TGTGCCAGCAGCCCCCTGGGTAGCGGCCCCTCAGATACGCAGTATTTT. The rearrangement joins TRBV14 to TRBJ2-3; possible D gene TRBD2, 6 bases. CDR3 size: 16 residues. V was trimmed by 4 bases and J by 4 bases, leaving 18 bases between them. CDR1 is SGHDN, CDR2 FVKESK, per germline. Full variable domain (remainder filled in from reference TRBV14 and TRBJ2-3): EAGVTQFPSHSVIEKGQTVTLRCDPISGHDNLYWYRRVMGKEIKFLLHFVKESKQDESGMPNNRFLAERTGGTYSTLKVQPAELEDSGVYFCASSPLGSGPSDTQYFGPGTRLTVL.

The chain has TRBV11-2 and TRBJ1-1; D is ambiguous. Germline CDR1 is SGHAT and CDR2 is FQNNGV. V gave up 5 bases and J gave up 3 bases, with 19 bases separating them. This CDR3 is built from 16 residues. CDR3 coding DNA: TGTGCCAGCAGCCCTACGGAGACTCGGGAGCACACTGAAGCTTTCTTT. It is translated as CASSPTETREHTEAFF.

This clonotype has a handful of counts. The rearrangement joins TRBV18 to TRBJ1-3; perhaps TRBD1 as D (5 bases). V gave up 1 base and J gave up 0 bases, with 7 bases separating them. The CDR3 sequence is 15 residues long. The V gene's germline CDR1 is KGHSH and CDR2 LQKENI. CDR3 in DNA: TGTGCCAGCTCACCACGACAGCTCTCTGGAAACACCATATATTTT. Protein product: CASSPRQLSGNTIYF.

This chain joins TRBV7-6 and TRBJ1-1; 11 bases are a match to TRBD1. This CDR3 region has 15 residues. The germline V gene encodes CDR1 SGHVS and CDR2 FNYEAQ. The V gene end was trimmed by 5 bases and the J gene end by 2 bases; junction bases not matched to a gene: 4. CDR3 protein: CASSQGQGANTEAFF. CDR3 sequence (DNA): TGTGCCAGCAGCCAAGGACAGGGGGCAAACACTGAAGCTTTCTTT. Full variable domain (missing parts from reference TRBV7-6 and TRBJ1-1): GAGVSQSPRYKVTKRGQDVALRCDPISGHVSLYWYRQALGQGPEFLTYFNYEAQQDKSGLPNDRFSAERPEGSISTLTIQRTEQRDSAMYRCASSQGQGANTEAFFGQGTRLTVV.

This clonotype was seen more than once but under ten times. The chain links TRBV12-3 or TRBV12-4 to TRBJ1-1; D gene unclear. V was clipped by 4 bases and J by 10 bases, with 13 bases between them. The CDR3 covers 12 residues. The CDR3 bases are TGTGCCAGCAGTTGGTCGTCGGGTACAGCTTTCTTT. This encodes CASSWSSGTAFF.

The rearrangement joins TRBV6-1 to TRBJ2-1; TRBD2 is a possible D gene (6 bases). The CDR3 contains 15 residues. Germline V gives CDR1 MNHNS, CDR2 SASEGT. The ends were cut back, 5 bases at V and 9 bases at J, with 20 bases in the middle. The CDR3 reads CASSTLEGRWTEQFF. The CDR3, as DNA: TGTGCCAGCAGTACCCTGGAGGGACGATGGACTGAGCAGTTCTTC.